One T cell receptor beta chain is described in this entry. Its specificity is unknown. PCR was performed using 60 Vbeta and 13 Jbeta primers. Here immunoSEQ multiplex PCR was the method, and the copy in TCRdb shows in-frame clones only, minus some. The top ten clones hold roughly 4% of a sample with fewer than 300,000 clones, roughly 88% of them seen once. This sample is part of a study of cytomegalovirus exposure and HLA in healthy donors. Whole-study results and caveats: When a later analysis was performed, an Asian-associated ancestry cluster reportedly had fewer N-insertions than the roughly 700-donor mean. Certain indistinguishable V segments, among them TRBV6-2 and TRBV6-3, were excluded. It was approximately 170 TCR beta chains that were listed as cytomegalovirus-associated.

The CDR3 is made up of 13 amino acids. V lost 2 bases and J lost 8, with 7 bases in between. From germline, CDR1 is MGHDK and CDR2 SYGVNS. The V and J genes are TRBV25-1 and TRBJ1-6, with D perhaps matching TRBD1 (5 bases). The source of this sequence is a man aged 35 to 55 in good health and CMV-seropositive. Sequencing used PBMCs. The CDR3 region has the DNA TGTGCCAGCAGTGAACAAGGGGATTCACCCCTCCACTTT. This encodes CASSEQGDSPLHF.